This TCR beta chain is from a study of brain T cells in children with intractable seizures. The CDR3 has 15 amino acids. With V trimmed by 4 bases and J by 5 bases, 9 bases remained unmatched. Germline-derived CDR1 and CDR2 are MDHEN and SYDVKM. A note on this clone: The antigen remains unidentified.

Sequencing was limited to surgery cases with top T cell transcript signatures in brain tissue. Pre-surgery treatment included at least one anti-epileptic drug. Here immunoSEQ multiplex PCR was the method, and the copy in TCRdb shows in-frame clones only, minus some. The repertoire has fewer than 150,000 clones, approximately 94% of them found once; the top ten carry 3.8%. The study, taken as a whole, reports: HCMV serostatus was not known, and viral specificity came from CDR3 similarity only. Pre-surgery blood may have been undersampled, hiding some clones.

The source was peripheral blood, collected at surgery. The V gene is TRBV28, the J gene TRBJ1-2, with TRBD1 matching over 8 bases. This receptor was identified in a boy under two years old with hemimegalencephaly and intractable seizures. CDR3 protein: CASSSFTGGEYGYTF. CDR3 coding DNA: TGTGCCAGCAGTTCCTTCACAGGGGGAGAGTATGGCTACACCTTC.